This passage covers 2 T cell receptor beta chains from one sample sequenced in a study of blood T cell repertoires in COVID-19. TCRdb's table, derived via immunoSEQ multiplex PCR, lists solely in-frame clones and lacks some. The repertoire holds about 70,000 clones, with roughly 91% as singletons. Material: peripheral blood. Receptor source: a human donor in a cohort sampled during active COVID-19.

This rearrangement joins TRBV6-5 to TRBJ1-5; D is perhaps TRBD1 (6 bases). V lost 8 bases and J lost 5, with 13 bases in between. This CDR3 region has 13 residues. Germline V gene lookup returns CDR1 MNHEY and CDR2 SVGAGI. The DNA of the CDR3 is TGTGCCAGCGTTACAGGGAATGATCAGCCCCAGCATTTT. Translation: CASVTGNDQPQHF.

The chain recombines TRBV28 with TRBJ2-7, with 12 bases fitting TRBD2. Germline CDR1 MDHEN, CDR2 SYDVKM. Germline trimming cut 7 bases from V and 5 bases from J; bases unmatched to any gene: 3. This CDR3 has 13 amino acids. The CDR3 loop is CASILAGGDEQYF. In DNA, the CDR3 is TGTGCCAGCATCCTAGCGGGAGGGGACGAGCAGTACTTC.